What follows are 22 T cell receptor beta chains derived from one specimen sequenced in a study of shared clonotypes between healthy human individuals. Here immunoSEQ multiplex PCR was the method, and the copy in TCRdb shows in-frame clones only, minus some. The sample yields a few hundred thousand clones, 95% to 98% seen once. Sequencing used naive CD4+ T cells sorted from blood. Specified subset: CD45RA+ positively selected. The receptors derive from a woman under 40 in good health.

The J gene is TRBJ2-6, the V gene TRBV9; the D is unclear. V lost 6 bases and J lost 0, with 4 bases in between. The germline CDR1 and CDR2 sequences are SGDLS and YYNGEE. This CDR3 spans 13 amino acids. The CDR3 DNA reads as TGTGCCAGCACTAGCTCTGGGGCCAACGTCCTGACTTTC. Its protein is CASTSSGANVLTF.

The CDR3 bases are TGTGCCAGTAGCCCATCCTCTCTCCTCTACGAGCAGTACTTC. It translates to CASSPSSLLYEQYF. V and J are TRBV19 and TRBJ2-7; D is unresolved. The V gene's germline CDR1 is LNHDA and CDR2 SQIVND (reference sequence). V lost 6 bases, J lost 3 bases, and 15 bases lay in between. This CDR3 is 14 amino acids long.

The V and J genes are TRBV19 and TRBJ2-5, with D maybe TRBD1 (6 bases). The CDR3 loop spans 15 amino acids. Germline V gives CDR1 LNHDA, CDR2 SQIVND (reference sequence). V gave up 1 base and J gave up 2 bases, with 11 bases separating them. The CDR3 loop is CASSIVFRGQETQYF. In DNA form, the CDR3 reads TGTGCCAGTAGTATAGTATTCAGGGGTCAAGAGACCCAGTACTTC.

This chain uses TRBV7-6 with TRBJ1-4; D possibly corresponds to TRBD1 (5 bases). This CDR3 spans 16 amino acids. Germline V gene sequence: CDR1 SGHVS, CDR2 FNYEAQ. Trimming left V 1 base short and J 11 bases short, with 20 bases between. DNA for the CDR3: TGTGCCAGCAGCTTAGGTTTGAGGCAGCTGGGGGAGAAACTGTTTTTT. Its translation: CASSLGLRQLGEKLFF.

The V call is TRBV7-8, the J call TRBJ1-2, with D possibly being TRBD1 (5 bases). Per germline, CDR1 SGHVS and CDR2 FQNEAQ. The CDR3 is 14 residues long. V was trimmed by 3 bases and J by 7 bases, leaving 15 bases between them. In nucleotides, the CDR3 is TGTGCCAGCAGCTTTGGAGGGGCCCGGGGTGGCTACACCTTC. It translates to CASSFGGARGGYTF.

The chain employs TRBV27 and TRBJ2-1; D gene uncertain. Germline-derived CDR1 and CDR2 are MNHEY and SMNVEV (reference sequence). The CDR3 spans 14 residues. V was pared by 5 bases and J by 6 bases, with 14 bases between. CDR3 nucleotide sequence: TGTGCCAGCAGTGGGGTACGACTCGGCAATGAGCAGTTCTTC. Protein: CASSGVRLGNEQFF.

The chain combines TRBV5-1 with TRBJ2-5; 9 nucleotides align to TRBD1. The DNA end lines up better with TRBJ2-7; the J call may be wrong. This CDR3 region has 16 residues. CDR1 SGHRS and CDR2 YFSETQ come from the germline V gene. The CDR3 nucleotides read TGCGCCAGCAGCTTTCAAAGAGGGACAGGGATTGGCGAGCAGTACTTC. Residues: CASSFQRGTGIGEQYF.

This rearrangement joins TRBV7-9 to TRBJ1-4; TRBD1 aligns across 11 bases. This CDR3 has 17 amino acids. CDR1 and CDR2 (germline): SEHNR, FQNEAQ (reference sequence). Unmatched junction bases numbered 6, after V lost 2 bases and J lost 4 bases. The CDR3 DNA sequence: TGTGCCAGCAGCTTATTGGGACAGGGGGTCAGTAATGAAAAACTGTTTTTT. Translating gives CASSLLGQGVSNEKLFF.

The chain recombines TRBV19 with TRBJ1-5; no reliable D call. Trimming shortened V by 6 bases and J by 4 bases, and 10 bases separated the two germline ends. The CDR3 runs to 13 residues. Per germline, CDR1 LNHDA and CDR2 SQIVND (reference sequence). As DNA, the CDR3 is TGTGCCAGTAGCTCTCCTCGGAATCAGCCCCAGCATTTT. Its translation: CASSSPRNQPQHF.

The chain combines TRBV27 with TRBJ1-4; 8 bases align to TRBD1. Looked up from germline, CDR1 is MNHEY and CDR2 is SMNVEV (reference sequence). V lost 6 bases, J lost 2 bases, and 14 bases stayed unmatched. CDR3 size: 18 residues. DNA of the CDR3: TGTGCCAGCAGACGAAACAGGGGGGTGGAATCGACTAATGAAAAACTGTTTTTT. Translating gives CASRRNRGVESTNEKLFF. The whole variable domain, remainder taken from reference TRBV27 and TRBJ1-4, is EAQVTQNPRYLITVTGKKLTVTCSQNMNHEYMSWYRQDPGLGLRQIYYSMNVEVTDKGDVPEGYKVSRKEKRNFPLILESPSPNQTSLYFCASRRNRGVESTNEKLFFGSGTQLSVL.

The chain combines TRBV7-8 with TRBJ2-7; D is possibly TRBD2 (6 bases). This CDR3 region has 17 residues. The germline CDR1 and CDR2 sequences are SGHVS and FQNEAQ. The V gene lost 5 bases and the J gene lost 4 bases, with 24 bases spanning the gap. The CDR3 sequence is CASSRNPAGLLRYEQYF. The CDR3 region has the DNA TGTGCCAGCAGCCGAAACCCGGCGGGATTGCTTAGATACGAGCAGTACTTC.

The rearrangement uses TRBV30 and TRBJ2-1, with 11 bases identical to TRBD2. The trim removed 2 bases at V and 8 bases at J, leaving 17 bases unmatched. CDR1 GTSNPN and CDR2 SVGIG come from the germline V gene (reference sequence). The CDR3 totals 18 residues. CDR3 sequence: CAWSRMGQLAGALHEQFF. The CDR3 nucleotides read TGTGCCTGGAGTCGTATGGGCCAACTAGCGGGAGCTCTCCATGAGCAGTTCTTC. The full variable domain, its missing parts supplied by reference TRBV30 and TRBJ2-1, is SQTIHQWPATLVQPVGSPLSLECTVEGTSNPNLYWYRQAAGRGLQLLFYSVGIGQISSEVPQNLSASRPQDRQFILSSKKLLLSDSGFYLCAWSRMGQLAGALHEQFFGPGTRLTVL.

The chain has TRBV10-1 and TRBJ1-4, with a weak D call TRBD1 (6 bases). Trimming stripped 3 bases from V and 10 bases from J, with 15 bases between. The germline V gene encodes CDR1 WNHNN and CDR2 SYGVQD (reference sequence). This CDR3 is 14 amino acids long. CDR3 nucleotides: TGCGCCAGCAGTGACGGGACACAGTTGGGAAAACTGTTTTTT. Translation: CASSDGTQLGKLFF.

V usage is TRBV6-5 and J usage is TRBJ1-1; TRBD1 matches 9 bases. There are 15 residues in the CDR3. Germline CDR1 and CDR2: MNHEY and SVGAGI. V shed 2 bases and J 6 bases; nucleotides not matched to a gene: 7. The CDR3 nucleotides are TGTGCCAGCAGTTACGGAAACAGGGGGCGAGCTGAAGCTTTCTTT. Its protein product is CASSYGNRGRAEAFF.

J is TRBJ2-7 and V is TRBV18, with a possible D match to TRBD1 (6 bases). From germline, CDR1 is KGHSH and CDR2 LQKENI. This CDR3 has 14 residues. Trimming shortened V by 1 base and J by 2 bases, and 9 bases separated the two germline ends. The CDR3 DNA sequence: TGTGCCAGCTCACCACGGACAGCTACCTACGAGCAGTACTTC. Translating it yields CASSPRTATYEQYF.

V gene TRBV5-6 combines with J gene TRBJ2-1; D not resolved. Per germline, CDR1 SGHDT and CDR2 YYEEEE. Trimming left V 4 bases short and J 8 bases short, with 13 bases between. This CDR3 contains 13 residues. CDR3 sequence reads: CASSVGQRYEQFF. Here the CDR3 DNA reads TGTGCCAGCAGCGTCGGGCAGAGGTATGAGCAGTTCTTC.

The chain carries TRBV5-1 and TRBJ2-1, with TRBD2 matching over 7 bases. Losses at the gene ends were 0 bases for V and 4 bases for J; bases not matched to a gene: 4. The CDR3 is made up of 15 amino acids. Germline V lookup: CDR1 SGHRS, CDR2 YFSETQ. CDR3 nucleotides: TGCGCCAGCAGCTTGGCTTCTAGCGGATACAATGAGCAGTTCTTC. Amino acids: CASSLASSGYNEQFF.

This chain links TRBV5-6 with TRBJ2-2, with D possibly being TRBD2 (5 bases). With 2 bases removed from V and 3 bases from J, the gap between germline ends came to 8 bases. The CDR3 runs 14 residues. Germline CDR1 reads SGHDT; CDR2 reads YYEEEE. This CDR3 is CASSFELDTGELFF. DNA for the CDR3: TGTGCCAGCAGCTTTGAACTAGACACCGGGGAGCTGTTTTTT.

The chain combines TRBV6-1 with TRBJ2-5; D gene unclear. The CDR3 consists of 12 residues. Germline V gene sequence: CDR1 MNHNS, CDR2 SASEGT. V gave up 3 bases and J gave up 4 bases, with 6 bases separating them. The CDR3 sequence is CASSDSLETQYF. The CDR3 DNA reads as TGTGCCAGCAGTGACTCCTTAGAGACCCAGTACTTC.

The rearrangement uses TRBV28 and TRBJ2-3; D possibly corresponds to TRBD2 (5 bases). V was cut by 7 bases and J by 1 base, with 15 bases left in between. CDR1 is MDHEN and CDR2 is SYDVKM in the germline V gene. The CDR3 length is 15 residues. CDR3 loop: CASTPPGLGTDTQYF. For the CDR3, the DNA is TGTGCCAGCACCCCCCCAGGACTTGGCACAGATACGCAGTATTTT.

This chain uses TRBV5-1 with TRBJ2-3; 8 bases align to TRBD2. CDR3 length equals 16 residues. Germline CDR1 SGHRS, CDR2 YFSETQ. J was trimmed by 2 bases and V by 4 bases; bases with no gene match: 9. CDR3 nucleotide sequence: TGCGCCAGCAGCGCAACTAGCGGAAGTTCCACAGATACGCAGTATTTT. Amino acids: CASSATSGSSTDTQYF.

The chain employs TRBV28 and TRBJ2-2, with D unclear. The CDR3 runs to 15 residues. V lost 3 bases and J lost 0, with 8 bases in between. CDR1 and CDR2 from the germline V gene are MDHEN and SYDVKM. CDR3 coding DNA: TGTGCCAGCAGTTTTCTTCCCCCGAACACCGGGGAGCTGTTTTTT. Its protein product is CASSFLPPNTGELFF.